This TCR beta chain emerged from a study of prognosis after radiotherapy for stage I lung cancer. Study as a whole: Concurrent therapy with stereotactic body radiotherapy was given to no patient. Study-level points and caveats: Before stereotactic body radiation therapy the median unique TCR clone count was about 10,000, and afterwards it fell to 6,500 to 8,000. Patients' TRBV and TRBJ gene usage reportedly differed by presence or absence of metastases.

Multiplex PCR in two rounds served to amplify TCR beta CDR3 from genomic DNA. Amplification in first-round PCR relied on primers specific to each TRBV and TRBJ gene. TCRdb re-called the multiplex PCR reads through MiXCR, storing one row per CDR3 protein. Among 9,500 to 14,000 distinct CDR3 sequences, around 40% were seen once, and the ten largest hold roughly 50%. Germline-derived CDR1 and CDR2 are MNHNS and SASEGT. There are 15 residues in the CDR3. V trimming: 6 bases; J trimming: 1 base; junction bases outside the gene matches: 6. Note on this clonotype: Its antigen is still unknown.

The gene calls are TRBV6-1 and TRBJ1-3; 7 positions agree with TRBD1. The origin of this receptor is a donor aged 50 or older with non-small cell lung cancer. This material consisted of PBMCs, taken before or after stereotactic body radiation therapy (not recorded which). CDR3 protein: CASSFDRASGNTIYF. The CDR3 coding sequence is TGTGCCAGCAGCTTCGACAGGGCGTCTGGAAACACCATATATTTT.